The 32 T cell receptor beta chains below were found in one sample sequenced in a study of shared clonotypes between healthy human individuals (TCRdb year 2020). The protocol used for the library was the immunoSEQ multiplex PCR assay. This is the immuneACCESS table as TCRdb keeps it, with only in-frame sequences that have V and J called. A part of the clones is gone; compared with another copy, unresolved V genes explain less than half, and the rest is unexplained. The sample table records more than 2 million clones; approximately 94% of these occur just once. In total, the top ten clones hold 0.9% to 1.3% of the sample. For the CD8 naive samples, CD45RO-negative cells were positively selected for CCR7, yielding a CD45RA+CCR7+ population from which TemRA cells were excluded. The sample was naive CD8+ T cells sorted from blood. The cell subset or site tag for this specimen amounts to: CD45RA+CCR7+. The receptors were sampled from a man in his late teens or twenties in good health.

The V gene is TRBV11-2, the J gene TRBJ2-7, with D tentatively TRBD2 (5 bases). The CDR3 length is 13 residues. Germline-derived CDR1 and CDR2 are SGHAT and FQNNGV. V was pared by 5 bases and J by 3 bases, with 11 bases between. CDR3: CASSADRDYEQYF. CDR3 in DNA: TGTGCCAGCAGCGCAGACCGGGACTACGAGCAGTACTTC.

The genes are TRBV5-1 and TRBJ2-7; D is possibly TRBD1 or TRBD2 (5 bases each). Germline CDR1 is SGHRS and CDR2 is YFSETQ. The CDR3 loop spans 15 amino acids. V was pared by 4 bases and J by 5 bases, with 19 bases between. Here the CDR3 DNA reads TGCGCCAGCAGCCCGGCACTGGGGGAGCTGGACGAGCAGTACTTC. Translation gives CASSPALGELDEQYF. Together with reference TRBV5-1 and TRBJ2-7, the CDR3 gives the full variable domain: KAGVTQTPRYLIKTRGQQVTLSCSPISGHRSVSWYQQTPGQGLQFLFEYFSETQRNKGNFPGRFSGRQFSNSRSEMNVSTLELGDSALYLCASSPALGELDEQYFGPGTRLTVT.

The genes are TRBV7-2 and TRBJ2-3; D may correspond to TRBD1 or TRBD2 (5 bases each). CDR1 SGHTA and CDR2 FQGNSA come from the germline V gene. Between the trimmed V and J ends, which lost 7 bases and 5 bases, there was a span of 16 bases. This CDR3 is built from 14 residues. CDR3 residues: CASTPEGFRDTQYF. CDR3 DNA sequence: TGTGCCAGCACTCCCGAGGGGTTTAGAGATACGCAGTATTTT.

The rearrangement links TRBV18 to TRBJ2-7, with 10 bases lining up with TRBD1. Germline loops: CDR1 KGHSH, CDR2 LQKENI. The V and J ends lost 2 bases and 1 base, in that order; junction bases with no gene match: 8. The CDR3 is made up of 17 amino acids. DNA of the CDR3: TGTGCCAGCTCACCAAGTGGGACAGGGGCCCCTTCCTACGAGCAGTACTTC. It encodes CASSPSGTGAPSYEQYF.

The chain carries TRBV6-5 and TRBJ2-1; a possible D gene is TRBD2 (6 bases). The length of the CDR3 is 15 residues. V lost 5 bases and J lost 2, with 13 bases in between. In germline, CDR1 is MNHEY, CDR2 SVGAGI. CDR3 amino acids: CASSLSGDAYNEQFF. DNA for the CDR3: TGTGCCAGCAGTCTATCGGGGGATGCCTACAATGAGCAGTTCTTC.

A single count supports this clone. The rearrangement joins TRBV5-3 to TRBJ2-5, with TRBD1 matching 7 bases. TRBV5-3 qualifies as an ORF whose function is uncertain. Trimming cost V 2 bases and J 3 bases; bases outside gene matches: 4. This CDR3 spans 14 amino acids. CDR3 sequence: CARSFPGQKETQYF. The CDR3 nucleotides read TGTGCCAGAAGCTTTCCGGGACAGAAAGAGACCCAGTACTTC.

The chain uses TRBV4-1 and TRBJ2-7; 12 bases are shared with TRBD2. Germline CDR1 MGHRA, CDR2 YSYEKL. Trimming removed 1 base from V and 4 bases from J; junction bases left unmatched: 8. CDR3 length equals 17 residues. For the CDR3, the DNA is TGCGCCAGCAGCCAAGCCGCGACTAGCGGGAGTATATACGAGCAGTACTTC. Protein product: CASSQAATSGSIYEQYF.

The rearrangement joins TRBV27 to TRBJ2-1; 9 nucleotides match TRBD1. The CDR3 spans 12 residues. CDR1 is MNHEY and CDR2 is SMNVEV in the germline V gene (reference sequence). The V gene end was trimmed by 11 bases and the J gene end by 7 bases; junction bases not matched to a gene: 6. The CDR3 protein is CAHGTGMNEQFF. The CDR3 coding sequence is TGTGCCCACGGGACAGGGATGAATGAGCAGTTCTTC.

Here the CDR3 reads CASSHPPTGTGVEQYF. The CDR3, as DNA: TGTGCCAGCAGCCACCCTCCCACCGGGACAGGGGTCGAGCAGTACTTC. V is TRBV7-8 and J is TRBJ2-7; 10 nucleotides line up with TRBD1. After removal of 5 bases from V and 6 bases from J, the junction contained 13 bases not matched to a gene. Looked up from germline, CDR1 is SGHVS and CDR2 is FQNEAQ. There are 16 residues in the CDR3. The whole variable domain, filled in from reference TRBV7-8 and TRBJ2-7, reads GAGVSQSPRYKVAKRGQDVALRCDPISGHVSLFWYQQALGQGPEFLTYFQNEAQLDKSGLPSDRFFAERPEGSVSTLKIQRTQQEDSAVYLCASSHPPTGTGVEQYFGPGTRLTVT.

This chain joins TRBV6-5 and TRBJ2-7, with D perhaps TRBD1 or TRBD2 (5 bases each). V was shortened by 5 bases and J by 2 bases, with 13 bases between the two germline ends. CDR3 length: 14 residues. Germline V gene data show CDR1 as MNHEY and CDR2 as SVGAGI. The DNA for the CDR3 is TGTGCCAGCAGTCCCTATGGGGGACCCTACGAGCAGTACTTC. Its protein is CASSPYGGPYEQYF.

V and J are TRBV13 and TRBJ2-7; 13 bases agree with TRBD2. The ends lost 3 bases at V and 3 bases at J; junction bases unmatched: 5. The CDR3 length is 16 residues. Per germline, CDR1 PRHDT and CDR2 FYEKMQ (reference sequence). The CDR3 loop is CASSFRLAGGIYEQYF. Written as DNA, the CDR3 is TGTGCCAGCAGCTTCAGACTAGCGGGGGGTATCTACGAGCAGTACTTC.

The chain recombines TRBV6-6 with TRBJ2-3; no clear D. V was shortened by 7 bases and J by 0 bases, with 8 bases between the two germline ends. The CDR3 spans 13 residues. Germline CDR1 MNHNY, CDR2 SVGAGI (reference sequence). Here the CDR3 reads CASNPGSTDTQYF. CDR3 bases: TGTGCCAGCAACCCGGGTAGCACAGATACGCAGTATTTT.

The chain joins TRBV10-1 to TRBJ2-1; 7 bases fit TRBD2. The CDR3 is 16 amino acids. CDR1 and CDR2 from the germline V gene are WNHNN and SYGVQD (reference sequence). The J segment lost 2 bases and the V segment lost 1 base, leaving 5 bases of the junction unmatched. The CDR3 DNA reads TGCGCCAGCAGTGAGTGGGCTAGCGGAACCTACAATGAGCAGTTCTTC. It yields the protein CASSEWASGTYNEQFF.

Concerning this clone: This same CDR3 is encoded by further DNA sequences in the sample. The rearrangement uses TRBV6-5 and TRBJ1-1; D possibly corresponds to TRBD1 (6 bases). The germline V gene has CDR1 MNHEY and CDR2 SVGAGI. The CDR3 spans 15 residues. Trimming removed 2 bases at V and 2 bases at J, with 12 bases between. The CDR3 sequence: CASSYERGANTEAFF. The CDR3 bases are TGTGCCAGCAGTTACGAGAGGGGGGCTAACACTGAAGCTTTCTTT.

This clone was counted only a few times. One end of the junction varies from germline; a read error may be responsible. The rearrangement joins TRBV7-9 to TRBJ2-7; possible D gene TRBD2, 5 bases. Germline-derived CDR1 and CDR2 are SEHNR and FQNEAQ (reference sequence). This CDR3 has 12 residues. The CDR3, as DNA: TGTGCCAGCAGCTTAGGGCCCAGCGGATCCGACTTC. The encoded protein is CASSLGPSGSDF.

The J gene is TRBJ1-1, the V gene TRBV2; D is unresolved. The CDR3 loop spans 11 amino acids. In germline, CDR1 is SNHLY, CDR2 FYNNEI. The germline V and J ends were trimmed by 3 bases and 7 bases, with 6 bases remaining between them. The CDR3 sequence: CASSDSIEAFF. DNA for the CDR3: TGTGCCAGCAGTGATTCTATTGAAGCTTTCTTT. Full variable domain (missing parts from reference TRBV2 and TRBJ1-1): EPEVTQTPSHQVTQMGQEVILRCVPISNHLYFYWYRQILGQKVEFLVSFYNNEISEKSEIFDDQFSVERPDGSNFTLKIRSTKLEDSAMYFCASSDSIEAFFGQGTRLTVV.

V and J are TRBV4-3 and TRBJ1-5; D is perhaps TRBD1 (5 bases). The CDR3 loop spans 15 amino acids. Looked up from germline, CDR1 is LGHNA and CDR2 is YSLEER. Trimming pared 4 bases from V and 5 bases from J, leaving 15 bases between. This CDR3 is CASSPYWDSDQPQHF. CDR3 DNA sequence: TGCGCCAGCAGCCCCTACTGGGACTCTGATCAGCCCCAGCATTTT.

This clone was detected only a few times. This sequence joins TRBV4-1 and TRBJ1-2; 10 nucleotides agree with TRBD1. The CDR3 sequence is 17 residues long. V was clipped by 2 bases and J by 3 bases; unmatched bases: 9. Looked up from germline, CDR1 is MGHRA and CDR2 is YSYEKL. This chain's CDR3 is CASSQWDRGTNDYGYTF. In nucleotides, the CDR3 is TGCGCCAGCAGCCAATGGGACAGGGGAACTAACGACTATGGCTACACCTTC.

V usage is TRBV4-3 and J usage is TRBJ2-3; perhaps TRBD2 as D (6 bases). With 3 bases removed from V and 0 bases from J, the gap between germline ends came to 10 bases. The germline CDR1 and CDR2 sequences are LGHNA and YSLEER. The CDR3 consists of 15 residues. CDR3 sequence: CASSHRDSSTDTQYF. The CDR3 DNA is TGCGCCAGCAGCCACCGGGACTCTAGCACAGATACGCAGTATTTT.

The rearrangement joins TRBV12-5 to TRBJ1-1, with TRBD1 matching over 7 bases. J was trimmed by 4 bases and V by 3 bases; bases with no gene match: 2. CDR3 length: 13 amino acids. Looked up from germline, CDR1 is LGHNT and CDR2 is FRNRAP. The CDR3 sequence is CASGLRGPTEAFF. The CDR3 region has the DNA TGTGCTAGTGGTTTAAGGGGGCCCACTGAAGCTTTCTTT.

J is TRBJ2-7 and V is TRBV27; 8 positions agree with TRBD1. This CDR3 region has 16 residues. The trim removed 5 bases at V and 1 base at J, leaving 10 bases unmatched. Germline CDR1 reads MNHEY; CDR2 reads SMNVEV (reference sequence). The CDR3 region has the DNA TGTGCCAGCAGTCCCTCGCTGGGACAGGAGTCCTACGAGCAGTACTTC. Its protein product is CASSPSLGQESYEQYF.

V and J are TRBV11-3 and TRBJ2-7; 11 positions agree with TRBD2. The length of the CDR3 is 15 residues. V lost 4 bases to trimming and J lost 1 base; unmatched junction nucleotides: 3. Germline assignment: CDR1 SGHNT and CDR2 YENEEA. This chain's CDR3 is CASSSGLAASYEQYF. The DNA of the CDR3 is TGTGCCAGCAGCTCGGGACTAGCGGCTTCCTACGAGCAGTACTTC.

The chain is built from TRBV14 and TRBJ1-4, with TRBD1 matching 10 bases. Germline CDR1 SGHDN, CDR2 FVKESK. After removal of 4 bases from V and 7 bases from J, the junction contained 3 bases not matched to a gene. The CDR3 totals 14 residues. The CDR3 bases are TGTGCCAGCAGCCGCCGGGACAGGGGTGAAAAACTGTTTTTT. Translated: CASSRRDRGEKLFF.

Only one count was recorded for this clone. V is TRBV6-1 and J is TRBJ2-1; TRBD2 might be the D (5 bases). The CDR3 is 16 amino acids. Between the trimmed V and J ends, which lost 2 bases and 4 bases, there was a span of 15 bases. Germline-derived CDR1 and CDR2 are MNHNS and SASEGT. This CDR3 is CASSERYREVYNEQFF. CDR3 sequence (DNA): TGTGCCAGCAGTGAAAGGTACCGGGAAGTGTACAATGAGCAGTTCTTC.

V and J are TRBV4-1 and TRBJ2-2; unclear D gene. Germline V gene lookup returns CDR1 MGHRA and CDR2 YSYEKL. CDR3 length: 12 residues. V dropped 0 bases and J dropped 9 bases, with 5 bases sitting between them. CDR3 sequence reads: CASSQEAWELFF. For the CDR3, the DNA is TGCGCCAGCAGCCAAGAAGCGTGGGAGCTGTTTTTT.

This clone has just a few counts. This rearrangement joins TRBV4-1 to TRBJ1-1, with 7 bases lining up with TRBD1. The CDR3 totals 17 residues. Losses at the gene ends were 0 bases for V and 0 bases for J; bases not matched to a gene: 7. Germline-derived CDR1 and CDR2 are MGHRA and YSYEKL. The chain's CDR3 is CASSQDPQGVMNTEAFF. CDR3 in DNA: TGCGCCAGCAGCCAAGATCCCCAGGGGGTAATGAACACTGAAGCTTTCTTT.

The chain combines TRBV29-1 with TRBJ2-5; TRBD2 matches at 8 bases. Trimming took 5 bases from V and 1 from J; bases not matched to a gene: 6. Germline CDR1 SQVTM, CDR2 ANQGSEA. This CDR3 region has 14 residues. Here the CDR3 DNA reads TGCAGCGTTTACCTTACTAGCGGCCAAGAGACCCAGTACTTC. Its translation is CSVYLTSGQETQYF.

The V call is TRBV9, the J call TRBJ1-2; D is ambiguous. Germline CDR1 SGDLS, CDR2 YYNGEE. The germline V and J ends were trimmed by 1 base and 1 base, with 11 bases remaining between them. This CDR3 comprises 15 residues. CDR3 in amino acids: CASSVNTDFNYGYTF. CDR3 sequence (DNA): TGTGCCAGCAGCGTAAATACAGATTTTAACTATGGCTACACCTTC.

The rearrangement uses TRBV6-1 and TRBJ1-4; the match to TRBD1 covers 7 bases. V was pared by 7 bases and J by 8 bases, with 7 bases of the junction left unmatched. Germline V CDR1 and CDR2: MNHNS, SASEGT. This CDR3 spans 13 amino acids. CDR3 in DNA: TGTGCCAGCACGACAGGGATGGACGAAAAACTGTTTTTT. It encodes CASTTGMDEKLFF.

The rearrangement links TRBV28 to TRBJ2-3; no reliable D call. V was cut by 3 bases and J by 0 bases, with 4 bases left in between. The V gene's germline CDR1 is MDHEN and CDR2 SYDVKM. The CDR3 consists of 13 residues. The chain's CDR3 is CASSFVSTDTQYF. The DNA of the CDR3 is TGTGCCAGCAGTTTTGTAAGCACAGATACGCAGTATTTT.

Note on this clone: The junction departs from germline at one end; a sequencing error may be responsible. The same CDR3 also results from other DNA sequences found in this sample. The rearrangement links TRBV7-7 to TRBJ2-7, with D possibly called TRBD1 or TRBD2 (5 bases each). CDR3 length equals 15 residues. Germline CDR1 and CDR2: SSHAT and FNYEAQ (reference sequence). CDR3 DNA: TGTGCTAGCAGCTTAGGGTCGGGACCTTCTTACGAGCAGTACTTC. Residues: CASSLGSGPSYEQYF.

This clone has just one count. This sample also contains other DNA sequences that code for the same CDR3. V usage is TRBV9 and J usage is TRBJ2-4; D may be TRBD1 (5 bases). Germline V gene data show CDR1 as SGDLS and CDR2 as YYNGEE. The CDR3 spans 14 residues. V dropped 0 bases and J dropped 6 bases, with 10 bases sitting between them. The CDR3 sequence: CASSVGGGGNIQYF. The CDR3 DNA sequence: TGTGCCAGCAGCGTAGGGGGCGGTGGAAACATTCAGTACTTC.